A selection of T cell receptor beta chains follows, all from one sample in a study of early T cells in non-severe SARS-CoV-2 infection. From the 5' RACE reads, TCRdb called clonotypes with MiXCR, one entry per CDR3 protein. This sample has 80,000 to 95,000 distinct CDR3 sequences, with roughly an eighth found just once. The sample was whole blood. Receptors originate from an adult who was a healthcare worker with PCR-confirmed SARS-CoV-2 infection or an uninfected control (not recorded which). The CDR3 runs from the conserved cysteine through the conserved F or W. The order of the fields is clone size, V gene, D gene, J gene, CDR3 DNA, CDR3 protein. The D gene is left open where the match is weak. Rows may omit the clone size; those that give it use once, few, many or a size class.

abundance: few; v_gene: TRBV29-1; d_gene: TRBD1; j_gene: TRBJ2-5; CDR3nt: TGCAGCGTTACAAGACAGGGGGCGTGGGAGACCCAGTACTTC; CDR3aa: CSVTRQGAWETQYF
abundance: few; v_gene: TRBV7-8; d_gene: TRBD2; j_gene: TRBJ2-5; CDR3nt: TGTGCCAGCAGCTTAGCAGAAGGACTAGCGGGGGGCAAAAAGGAGACCCAGTACTTC; CDR3aa: CASSLAEGLAGGKKETQYF
abundance: many; v_gene: TRBV6-5; d_gene: -; j_gene: TRBJ1-2; CDR3nt: TGTGCCACCTCGCAGGGAACTGCCCCTAACTATGGCTACACCTTC; CDR3aa: CATSQGTAPNYGYTF
abundance: many; v_gene: TRBV9; d_gene: -; j_gene: TRBJ2-5; CDR3nt: TGTGCCAGCAGCGTAGGGCCTGTTGGTGAGACCCAGTACTTC; CDR3aa: CASSVGPVGETQYF
abundance: few; v_gene: TRBV3-1; d_gene: TRBD1; j_gene: TRBJ2-2; CDR3nt: TGTGCCAGCAGCCGAGCGACAGGGCTCAACACCGGGGAGCTGTTTTTT; CDR3aa: CASSRATGLNTGELFF
abundance: few; v_gene: TRBV5-1; d_gene: -; j_gene: TRBJ1-5; CDR3nt: TGCGCCAGCAGCTCGAGCCCCGGGGGCCCCCAGCATTTT; CDR3aa: CASSSSPGGPQHF
abundance: -; v_gene: TRBV10-2; d_gene: -; j_gene: TRBJ2-7; CDR3nt: TGCGCCAGCAGTGAGGAACCACATTACGAGCAGTACTTC; CDR3aa: CASSEEPHYEQYF
abundance: -; v_gene: TRBV6-2/TRBV6-3; d_gene: TRBD2; j_gene: TRBJ2-3; CDR3nt: TGTGCCAGCAGTTCGACTAGCGGGGGGGGCACAGATACGCAGTATTTT; CDR3aa: CASSSTSGGGTDTQYF
abundance: -; v_gene: TRBV20-1; d_gene: -; j_gene: TRBJ2-2; CDR3nt: TGCAGTGCCGGACCGAACACCGGGGAGCTGTTTTTT; CDR3aa: CSAGPNTGELFF
abundance: many; v_gene: TRBV6-2/TRBV6-3; d_gene: -; j_gene: TRBJ1-1; CDR3nt: TGTGCCAGCAGTCCCCACGGGTGGGGTTCCGTGAGGCGTGCGATGAACACTGAAGCTTTCTTT; CDR3aa: CASSPHGWGSVRRAMNTEAFF
abundance: few; v_gene: TRBV10-3; d_gene: -; j_gene: TRBJ2-2; CDR3nt: TGTGCCATCAGTGAGGGTAGTGGGGTCGCCGGGGAGCTGTTTTTT; CDR3aa: CAISEGSGVAGELFF
abundance: many; v_gene: TRBV28; d_gene: -; j_gene: TRBJ2-7; CDR3nt: TGTGCCAGCCACGGGCTCACGAGAGGGGAGCAGTACTTC; CDR3aa: CASHGLTRGEQYF
abundance: -; v_gene: TRBV7-9; d_gene: TRBD1; j_gene: TRBJ2-1; CDR3nt: TGTGCCAGCCGGCCCCCGGGACAGGGGGCAAATGAGCAGTTCTTC; CDR3aa: CASRPPGQGANEQFF
abundance: few; v_gene: TRBV6-6; d_gene: -; j_gene: TRBJ1-5; CDR3nt: TGTGCCACCAACTTCGGGGGAGGCAATCAGCCCCAGCATTTT; CDR3aa: CATNFGGGNQPQHF
abundance: few; v_gene: TRBV7-9; d_gene: -; j_gene: TRBJ2-5; CDR3nt: TGTGCCAGCAGCCCCCCGGCGAGTCAGGGGAATCAAGAGACCCAGTACTTC; CDR3aa: CASSPPASQGNQETQYF
abundance: -; v_gene: TRBV5-1; d_gene: -; j_gene: TRBJ2-2; CDR3nt: TGCGCCAGCAAGACAAGACTAGGGGGCTCCGGGGAGCTGTTTTTT; CDR3aa: CASKTRLGGSGELFF
abundance: many; v_gene: TRBV18; d_gene: -; j_gene: TRBJ2-5; CDR3nt: TGTGCCAGCTCTCGGGAAAGAGAGACCCAGTACTTC; CDR3aa: CASSRERETQYF
abundance: many; v_gene: TRBV6-5; d_gene: -; j_gene: TRBJ1-1; CDR3nt: TGTGCCAGCAGACGGACGAGATCGGGGACTGAAGCTTTCTTT; CDR3aa: CASRRTRSGTEAFF
abundance: few; v_gene: TRBV18; d_gene: TRBD2; j_gene: TRBJ2-1; CDR3nt: TGTGCCAGCTCACCAAGGGTGGTTGGCGGGGGCTACAATGAGCAGTTCTTC; CDR3aa: CASSPRVVGGGYNEQFF
abundance: -; v_gene: TRBV6-1; d_gene: -; j_gene: TRBJ2-1; CDR3nt: TGTGCCAGCAGTGAAGACCCAGAATACAATGAGCAGTTCTTC; CDR3aa: CASSEDPEYNEQFF
abundance: -; v_gene: TRBV29-1; d_gene: TRBD1; j_gene: TRBJ1-1; CDR3nt: TGCAGCTTTCGGGACAGCGCGGAAGCTTTCTTT; CDR3aa: CSFRDSAEAFF
abundance: many; v_gene: TRBV5-1; d_gene: -; j_gene: TRBJ2-2; CDR3nt: TGCGCCAGCAGCCCGGACGAGGGCACCGGGGAGCTGTTTTTT; CDR3aa: CASSPDEGTGELFF
abundance: many; v_gene: TRBV5-5; d_gene: -; j_gene: TRBJ1-5; CDR3nt: TGTGCCAGCAGCGCGACATCGTATAGCAATCAGCCCCAGCATTTT; CDR3aa: CASSATSYSNQPQHF
abundance: few; v_gene: TRBV5-1; d_gene: -; j_gene: TRBJ1-1; CDR3nt: TGCGCCAGCAGTCGGGGGCGGGACACTGAAGCTTTCTTT; CDR3aa: CASSRGRDTEAFF
abundance: -; v_gene: TRBV21-1; d_gene: -; j_gene: TRBJ1-5; CDR3nt: TGTGCCAGCAGCAGCTGGGGTCAGCCCCAGCATTTT; CDR3aa: CASSSWGQPQHF
abundance: -; v_gene: TRBV7-2; d_gene: TRBD1; j_gene: TRBJ1-1; CDR3nt: TGTGCCAGCAGCATTAAAGGGCAGGGGGCCACTGAAGCTTTCTTT; CDR3aa: CASSIKGQGATEAFF
abundance: -; v_gene: TRBV7-9; d_gene: TRBD2; j_gene: TRBJ2-1; CDR3nt: TGTGCCAGCAGTCTACTAGCGGGGGTCGATCGTGAGCAGTTCTTC; CDR3aa: CASSLLAGVDREQFF
abundance: many; v_gene: TRBV7-9; d_gene: TRBD1; j_gene: TRBJ1-4; CDR3nt: TGTGCCAGCAGCTTATTAGGACAGGGCCCTAATGAAAAACTGTTTTTT; CDR3aa: CASSLLGQGPNEKLFF
abundance: many; v_gene: TRBV20-1; d_gene: TRBD1; j_gene: TRBJ1-2; CDR3nt: TGCAGTGCCCCCGCGACAGGGGTCGGCGGCTACACCTTC; CDR3aa: CSAPATGVGGYTF
abundance: -; v_gene: TRBV4-3; d_gene: TRBD1; j_gene: TRBJ1-6; CDR3nt: TGCGCCAGCAGCCAAGACGGGAACAGGGGGAATTCACCCCTCCACTTT; CDR3aa: CASSQDGNRGNSPLHF
abundance: many; v_gene: TRBV10-2; d_gene: -; j_gene: TRBJ1-5; CDR3nt: TGCGCCAGCAGTGGGCAGAAAGACAATCAGCCCCAGCATTTT; CDR3aa: CASSGQKDNQPQHF
abundance: -; v_gene: TRBV10-3; d_gene: -; j_gene: TRBJ2-7; CDR3nt: TGTGCCATCAGTGAATTGGGGACTTACTACGAGCAGTACTTC; CDR3aa: CAISELGTYYEQYF
abundance: many; v_gene: TRBV29-1; d_gene: -; j_gene: TRBJ1-3; CDR3nt: TGCAGCGTTGGGGGACTGAACTCTGGAAACACCATATATTTT; CDR3aa: CSVGGLNSGNTIYF
abundance: many; v_gene: TRBV7-2; d_gene: -; j_gene: TRBJ1-6; CDR3nt: TGTGCCAGCAGCTTAGCCCCTTTTGGTTCACCCCTCCACTTT; CDR3aa: CASSLAPFGSPLHF
abundance: -; v_gene: TRBV3-1; d_gene: -; j_gene: TRBJ1-3; CDR3nt: TGTGCCAGCAGCCTGTTTTCGACGGCGGGAAACACCATATATTTT; CDR3aa: CASSLFSTAGNTIYF
abundance: many; v_gene: TRBV11-2; d_gene: -; j_gene: TRBJ2-5; CDR3nt: TGTGCCAGCAGCTCGGCGCAAGAGACCCAGTACTTC; CDR3aa: CASSSAQETQYF
abundance: few; v_gene: TRBV12-3/TRBV12-4; d_gene: -; j_gene: TRBJ1-3; CDR3nt: TGTGCCAGCAGTTTAGGTCCAGGGAGCGGAAACACCATATATTTT; CDR3aa: CASSLGPGSGNTIYF
abundance: -; v_gene: TRBV3-1; d_gene: -; j_gene: TRBJ2-1; CDR3nt: TGTGCCAGCAGCCAAGTGCCAGGGGTGGGCAATGAGCAGTTCTTC; CDR3aa: CASSQVPGVGNEQFF
abundance: -; v_gene: TRBV9; d_gene: -; j_gene: TRBJ2-7; CDR3nt: TGTGCCAGCAGCGTCTCGCACCGCTCCTACGAGCAGTACTTC; CDR3aa: CASSVSHRSYEQYF
abundance: few; v_gene: TRBV7-9; d_gene: -; j_gene: TRBJ1-1; CDR3nt: TGTGCCAGCAGCTTAGGGGACCTGAACACTGAAGCTTTCTTT; CDR3aa: CASSLGDLNTEAFF
abundance: -; v_gene: TRBV28; d_gene: -; j_gene: TRBJ1-1; CDR3nt: TGTGCCAGCGAGGGAATCGGAACAACTGAAGCTTTCTTT; CDR3aa: CASEGIGTTEAFF
abundance: few; v_gene: TRBV10-3; d_gene: TRBD1; j_gene: TRBJ1-1; CDR3nt: TGTGCCATCAGTCAGGGGGCTGGCGAAGCTTTCTTT; CDR3aa: CAISQGAGEAFF
abundance: many; v_gene: TRBV12-5; d_gene: -; j_gene: TRBJ2-1; CDR3nt: TGTGCTAGTGGTTTGGTACGAGGCAATGAGCAGTTCTTC; CDR3aa: CASGLVRGNEQFF
abundance: many; v_gene: TRBV3-2; d_gene: -; j_gene: TRBJ2-1; CDR3nt: TGTGCCAGCAGCCAAGATCACAGGGGTGGGAATGAGCAGTTCTTC; CDR3aa: CASSQDHRGGNEQFF
abundance: many; v_gene: TRBV2; d_gene: TRBD1; j_gene: TRBJ1-4; CDR3nt: TGTGCCACCCACCAGACGGACAGGGGTTATGAAAAACTGTTTTTT; CDR3aa: CATHQTDRGYEKLFF
abundance: many; v_gene: TRBV4-1; d_gene: -; j_gene: TRBJ2-1; CDR3nt: TGCGCCAGCAGCCAAGATGTGACGGGGAATGAGCAGTTCTTC; CDR3aa: CASSQDVTGNEQFF
abundance: many; v_gene: TRBV19; d_gene: -; j_gene: TRBJ1-6; CDR3nt: TGTGCCAGTAGTAGAGGGCGCCCCAATCCCGGACATTCACCCCTCCACTTT; CDR3aa: CASSRGRPNPGHSPLHF
abundance: -; v_gene: TRBV6-1; d_gene: -; j_gene: TRBJ1-6; CDR3nt: TGTGCCAGCAGTGAAGCGTTCTGGGCGGATAATTCACCCCTCCACTTT; CDR3aa: CASSEAFWADNSPLHF
abundance: -; v_gene: TRBV6-5; d_gene: -; j_gene: TRBJ2-3; CDR3nt: TGTGCCAGCAGTTACAAAGGGCGCCCCGATACGCAGTATTTT; CDR3aa: CASSYKGRPDTQYF
abundance: few; v_gene: TRBV12-3/TRBV12-4; d_gene: -; j_gene: TRBJ1-2; CDR3nt: TGTGCCAGCAGCCCCGGGCCACACTATGGCTACACCTTC; CDR3aa: CASSPGPHYGYTF
abundance: few; v_gene: TRBV3-1; d_gene: -; j_gene: TRBJ1-5; CDR3nt: TGTGCCAGCAGCCAAGGCCGGGGTAATCAGCCCCAGCATTTT; CDR3aa: CASSQGRGNQPQHF
abundance: once; v_gene: TRBV11-1; d_gene: -; j_gene: TRBJ1-2; CDR3nt: TGTGCCAGCAGCTTAGGAGGCAGGCTGATAGGGTATGGCTACACCTTC; CDR3aa: CASSLGGRLIGYGYTF
abundance: -; v_gene: TRBV3-1; d_gene: -; j_gene: TRBJ2-3; CDR3nt: TGTGCCAGCAGCCAAGATGCGGGGCGGACAGATACGCAGTATTTT; CDR3aa: CASSQDAGRTDTQYF
abundance: few; v_gene: TRBV30; d_gene: -; j_gene: TRBJ2-2; CDR3nt: TGTGCCTGGAGTCCCCCGGGGCTCGGGGAGCTGTTTTTT; CDR3aa: CAWSPPGLGELFF
abundance: many; v_gene: TRBV11-3; d_gene: -; j_gene: TRBJ2-2; CDR3nt: TGTGCCAGCAGCAGTAGAAACACCGGGGAGCTGTTTTTT; CDR3aa: CASSSRNTGELFF
abundance: few; v_gene: TRBV11-2; d_gene: -; j_gene: TRBJ2-3; CDR3nt: TGTGCCAGCAGCTTAGGGGGGACGAGCAGAGATACGCAGTATTTT; CDR3aa: CASSLGGTSRDTQYF
abundance: many; v_gene: TRBV20-1; d_gene: -; j_gene: TRBJ2-7; CDR3nt: TGCAGTGCCGACTTGGGGGGCGTGAAGTACTTC; CDR3aa: CSADLGGVKYF
abundance: many; v_gene: TRBV20-1; d_gene: -; j_gene: TRBJ2-7; CDR3nt: TGCAGTGCTAGAGATTCGAGGTTCTCCTACGAGCAGTACTTC; CDR3aa: CSARDSRFSYEQYF
abundance: many; v_gene: TRBV2; d_gene: -; j_gene: TRBJ2-4; CDR3nt: TGTGCCAGCAGTGTGACGGTAGCCAAAAACATTCAGTACTTC; CDR3aa: CASSVTVAKNIQYF
abundance: -; v_gene: TRBV6-5; d_gene: TRBD2; j_gene: TRBJ2-6; CDR3nt: TGTGCCAGCAGCACCGACACGACTAGCTTAGGATCTGGGGCCAACGTCCTGACTTTC; CDR3aa: CASSTDTTSLGSGANVLTF